Below, 7 T cell receptor beta chains from the same sample are listed, as sequenced in a study of PD-1 blockade in classical Hodgkin lymphoma (TCRdb year 2020). The receptor library was made with the immunoSEQ multiplex PCR assay. TCRdb took over this immuneACCESS table, retaining in-frame rearrangements with V and J assigned. Such tables are incomplete; in checked studies, under half of the missing clones stem from an unresolved V gene, and the remainder is unexplained. In this sample the table shows more than 10,000 clones, approximately 84% of which occur a single time. The ten largest clones take up less than 50% of the sample. The intended sense of this specimen's time point label: cycle 1 day 1 (C1D1), immediately before nivolumab initiation. Every trial patient had relapsed following autologous stem cell transplantation, and prior brentuximab vedotin exposure was what differed among cohorts A, B and C. CD8+ T cells were purified from thawed PBMCs by magnetic negative selection with a Miltenyi CD8+ T cell isolation kit.

The starting material was CD8+ T cells from blood, obtained at baseline. All receptors come from a human donor with classical Hodgkin lymphoma.

CDR3 bases: TGTGCCAGCAGTTTTCCGTTGGGCGACCGAACTACCATGAGCACAGATACGCAGTATTTT. Translated: CASSFPLGDRTTMSTDTQYF. The chain combines TRBV28 with TRBJ2-3; D unresolved. Trimming cost V 3 bases and J 0 bases, with 25 bases left between them. The CDR3 loop spans 20 amino acids. Germline assignment: CDR1 MDHEN and CDR2 SYDVKM. Complete variable domain (other parts from reference TRBV28 and TRBJ2-3): DVKVTQSSRYLVKRTGEKVFLECVQDMDHENMFWYRQDPGLGLRLIYFSYDVKMKEKGDIPEGYSVSREKKERFSLILESASTNQTSMYLCASSFPLGDRTTMSTDTQYFGPGTRLTVL.

This rearrangement joins TRBV5-4 to TRBJ1-2; D gene ambiguous. The CDR3 extends over 14 amino acids. CDR1 is SGHNT and CDR2 is YYREEE in the germline V gene (reference sequence). Trimming stripped 4 bases from V and 6 bases from J, with 16 bases between. The CDR3 DNA follows: TGTGCCAGCAGCCTCCCCGGGGTTTGGGATGGCTACACCTTC. As protein: CASSLPGVWDGYTF. The entire variable domain, with the rest obtained from reference TRBV5-4 and TRBJ1-2, is as follows: ETGVTQSPTHLIKTRGQQVTLRCSSQSGHNTVSWYQQALGQGPQFIFQYYREEENGRGNFPPRFSGLQFPNYSSELNVNALELDDSALYLCASSLPGVWDGYTFGSGTRLTVV.

The rearrangement uses TRBV28 and TRBJ1-4, with D hard to call. Germline V gene lookup returns CDR1 MDHEN and CDR2 SYDVKM. V was cut by 6 bases and J by 0 bases, with 2 bases left in between. The CDR3 is 12 residues long. The CDR3 coding sequence is TGTGCCAGCAGGGCAACTAATGAAAAACTGTTTTTT. Translation: CASRATNEKLFF.

The chain combines TRBV6-5 with TRBJ2-1; D remains unclear. Trimming left V 6 bases short and J 7 bases short, with 13 bases between. This CDR3 is 13 amino acids long. CDR1 MNHEY and CDR2 SVGAGI come from the germline V gene. CDR3 bases: TGTGCCAGCAGCTACATTAAAGGGAATGAGCAGTTCTTC. Protein sequence: CASSYIKGNEQFF.

The rearrangement uses TRBV7-8 and TRBJ2-7, with D hard to call. Per the germline V gene, CDR1 is SGHVS and CDR2 is FQNEAQ. The CDR3 sequence is 12 residues long. Trimming cost V 0 bases and J 5 bases, with 5 bases left between them. The CDR3 DNA reads as TGTGCCAGCAGCTTAGCGCTAGACGAGCAGTACTTC. Its translation is CASSLALDEQYF.

The CDR3 DNA reads TGTGCCAGCAGTTTAGACCCCTCCTACGAGCAGTACTTC. It yields the protein CASSLDPSYEQYF. V usage is TRBV27 and J usage is TRBJ2-7; D gene ambiguous. Germline assignment: CDR1 MNHEY and CDR2 SMNVEV (reference sequence). This CDR3 region has 13 residues. Between the trimmed V and J ends, which lost 2 bases and 0 bases, there was a span of 5 bases.

The chain uses TRBV12-5 and TRBJ2-4, with 7 bases identical to TRBD1. J gave up 0 bases and V 0 bases, and 5 bases lay outside the gene matches. This CDR3 has 17 amino acids. In germline, CDR1 is LGHNT, CDR2 FRNRAP. Written as DNA, the CDR3 is TGTGCTAGTGGTTTGGTACAGGGGCAGGGAGCCAAAAACATTCAGTACTTC. Protein sequence: CASGLVQGQGAKNIQYF.